This T cell receptor (beta chain) was captured by sequencing in a study of blood T cell repertoires in COVID-19. Overall study context: The study drew acute and convalescent COVID-19 samples from the United States, Italy and Spain.

The length of the CDR3 is 17 residues. The V gene end was trimmed by 4 bases and the J gene end by 0 bases; junction bases not matched to a gene: 5. Germline CDR1 reads MGHRA; CDR2 reads YSYEKL. Across about two dozen US areas, participants ranged in age from roughly 18 to 89 years. Participants' own reports of clinical history determined their cohort assignment. Sequencing used immunoSEQ multiplex PCR; TCRdb keeps in-frame clones, though not all of them. The top ten clones hold approximately 1.3% of a sample with around 380,000 clones, around 87% of them seen once. The sample consisted of PBMCs or T cells enriched from blood (not recorded which). The origin of this receptor is a man under 40 who had recovered from COVID-19. This rearrangement joins TRBV4-1 to TRBJ1-6; 8 bases line up with TRBD1. The CDR3 reads CASSRQGASSYNSPLHF. The CDR3 DNA reads as TGCGCCAGCAGCCGGCAGGGGGCTAGCTCCTATAATTCACCCCTCCACTTT.